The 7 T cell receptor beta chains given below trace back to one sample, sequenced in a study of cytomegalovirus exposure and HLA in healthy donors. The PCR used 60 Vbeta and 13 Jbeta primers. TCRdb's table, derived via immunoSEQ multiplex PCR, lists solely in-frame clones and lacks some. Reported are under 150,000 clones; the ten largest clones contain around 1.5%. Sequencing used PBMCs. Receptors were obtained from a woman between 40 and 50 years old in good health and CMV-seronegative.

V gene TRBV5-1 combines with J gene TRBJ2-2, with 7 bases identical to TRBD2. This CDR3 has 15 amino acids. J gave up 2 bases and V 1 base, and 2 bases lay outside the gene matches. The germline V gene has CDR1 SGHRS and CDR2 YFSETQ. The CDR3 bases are TGCGCCAGCAGCTTGAGGGGACTAAACACCGGGGAGCTGTTTTTT. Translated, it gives CASSLRGLNTGELFF.

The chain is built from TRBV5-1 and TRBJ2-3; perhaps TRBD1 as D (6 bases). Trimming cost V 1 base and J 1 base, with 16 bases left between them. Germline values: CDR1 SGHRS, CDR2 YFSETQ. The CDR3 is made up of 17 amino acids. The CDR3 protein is CASSLSLGGMGTDTQYF. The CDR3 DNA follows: TGCGCCAGCAGCTTGTCCCTAGGGGGTATGGGCACAGATACGCAGTATTTT.

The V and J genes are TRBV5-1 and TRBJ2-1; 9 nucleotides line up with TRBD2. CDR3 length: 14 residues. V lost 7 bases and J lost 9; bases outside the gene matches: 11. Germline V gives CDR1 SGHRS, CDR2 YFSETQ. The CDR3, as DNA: TGCGCCAGCGGGCCGAGCGGGGGGATTTCTGAGCAGTTCTTC. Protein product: CASGPSGGISEQFF.

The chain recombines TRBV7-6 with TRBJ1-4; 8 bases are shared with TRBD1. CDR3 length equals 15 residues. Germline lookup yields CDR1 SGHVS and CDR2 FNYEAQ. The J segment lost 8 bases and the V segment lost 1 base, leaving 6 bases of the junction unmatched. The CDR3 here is CASSLVQGAREKLFF. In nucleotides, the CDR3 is TGTGCCAGCAGCTTAGTTCAGGGGGCACGGGAAAAACTGTTTTTT.

The CDR3: CASNPGDSTGELFF. The CDR3 DNA sequence: TGCGCCAGCAATCCAGGGGATTCCACCGGGGAGCTGTTTTTT. The V gene is TRBV5-1, the J gene TRBJ2-2; D perhaps matches TRBD1 (6 bases). The germline V gene encodes CDR1 SGHRS and CDR2 YFSETQ. CDR3 length: 14 amino acids. The germline V and J ends were trimmed by 6 bases and 4 bases, with 13 bases remaining between them.

The CDR3 nucleotides are TGTGCCAGCAGCCTCGGGTTTGGACTAGCGGAGAACACCGGGGAGCTGTTTTTT. Translation gives CASSLGFGLAENTGELFF. V gene TRBV4-2 combines with J gene TRBJ2-2, with 10 nucleotides matching TRBD2. The CDR3 covers 18 residues. Germline V gene sequence: CDR1 LGHNA, CDR2 YNFKEQ. V lost 4 bases and J lost 1; bases outside the gene matches: 9.

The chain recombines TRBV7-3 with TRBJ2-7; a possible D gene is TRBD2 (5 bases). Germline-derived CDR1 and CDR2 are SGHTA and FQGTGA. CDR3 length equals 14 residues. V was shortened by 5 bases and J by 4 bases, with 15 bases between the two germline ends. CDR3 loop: CASSLSTREYEQYV. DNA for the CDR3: TGTGCCAGCAGCCTCTCTACGAGGGAATACGAGCAGTACGTC.